Reported below is one TCR beta chain. The trim removed 6 bases at V and 5 bases at J, leaving 3 bases unmatched. The CDR3 is 13 amino acids. The germline V gene encodes CDR1 MNHEY and CDR2 SVGAGI. Per the authors' pipeline: Scientists estimated how many nucleated cells there were by amplifying reference gene primers. Method: immunoSEQ multiplex PCR; TCRdb's copy keeps in-frame clones and lacks some. Clone size and V and J calls were adopted from that table, with D and trimming inferred from the DNA. Of tens of thousands of clones in the sample, roughly 84% were seen once. This entry is derived from a study of blood T cell repertoires in COVID-19. Study-wide background: Collection of acute and convalescent COVID-19 samples took place in the United States, Italy and Spain.

The material sequenced was peripheral blood. The chain couples TRBV6-5 to TRBJ2-7; TRBD1 agrees at 11 bases. This TCR came from a man aged 55 to 70 with acute or convalescent COVID-19. DNA of the CDR3: TGTGCCAGCAGAGGACAGGGGGCCCACGAGCAGTACTTC. This gives the protein CASRGQGAHEQYF.